The clone carrying this TCR beta chain was seen once. The antigen remains unidentified. The libraries were made with immunoSEQ v3.0 at survey level. Method: immunoSEQ multiplex PCR; TCRdb's copy keeps in-frame clones and lacks some. Here the sample spans more than 20,000 clones, approximately 81% being singletons. The sample belongs to a study of long-term antiretroviral therapy in people with HIV. Overall study results and limits: Collection of the blood, which took place between the mid-2000s and the late 2010s, possibly occurred under older ART regimens. Dominating the repertoire at all time points were the clones that expanded before ART.

CDR1 is SGDLS and CDR2 is YYNGEE in the germline V gene. The V end was cut by 4 bases, the J end by 4 bases, with 17 bases between. This CDR3 comprises 15 residues. This sequence joins TRBV9 and TRBJ2-5, with a weak D call TRBD1 (7 bases). This sample comprised unsorted PBMCs, obtained 2.3 years after starting antiretroviral therapy. This receptor was identified in a middle-aged man with HIV. The CDR3 is CASSQGVGGGETQYF. DNA for the CDR3: TGTGCCAGCAGCCAGGGGGTTGGGGGAGGAGAGACCCAGTACTTC.